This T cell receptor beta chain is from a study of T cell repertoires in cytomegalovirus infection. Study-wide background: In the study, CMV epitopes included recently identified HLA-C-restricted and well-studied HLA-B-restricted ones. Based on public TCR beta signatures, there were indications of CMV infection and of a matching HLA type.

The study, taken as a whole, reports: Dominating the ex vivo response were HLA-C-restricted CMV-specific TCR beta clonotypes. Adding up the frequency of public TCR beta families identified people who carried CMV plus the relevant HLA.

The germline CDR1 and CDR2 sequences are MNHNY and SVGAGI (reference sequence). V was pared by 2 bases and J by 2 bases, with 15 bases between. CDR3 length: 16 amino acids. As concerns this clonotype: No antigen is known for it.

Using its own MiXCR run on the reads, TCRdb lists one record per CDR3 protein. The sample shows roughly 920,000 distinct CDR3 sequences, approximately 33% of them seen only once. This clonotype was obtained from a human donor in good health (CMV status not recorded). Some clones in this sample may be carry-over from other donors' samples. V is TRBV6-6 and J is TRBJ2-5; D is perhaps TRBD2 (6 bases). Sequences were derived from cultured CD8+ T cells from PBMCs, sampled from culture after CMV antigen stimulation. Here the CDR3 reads CASSYPPGVGQETQYF. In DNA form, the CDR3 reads TGTGCCAGCAGTTACCCTCCGGGGGTGGGGCAAGAGACCCAGTACTTC.